The 18 T cell receptor beta chains in this list originate from one sample, sequenced in a study of cytomegalovirus exposure and HLA in healthy donors. PCR involved 60 Vbeta and 13 Jbeta primers. Here immunoSEQ multiplex PCR was the method, and the copy in TCRdb shows in-frame clones only, minus some. The sample carries about 120,000 clones, about 69% recorded once. Material for sequencing was PBMCs. Receptors originate from a woman aged 18-30 years in good health and CMV-seronegative.

The J gene is TRBJ2-2, the V gene TRBV5-1; TRBD2 matches at 12 bases. The germline CDR1 and CDR2 sequences are SGHRS and YFSETQ. V shed 0 bases and J 7 bases; nucleotides not matched to a gene: 16. The CDR3 loop spans 20 amino acids. CDR3 amino acids: CASSLVASGGAPLRGGELFF. In DNA, the CDR3 is TGCGCCAGCAGCTTGGTGGCTAGCGGGGGGGCCCCGCTAAGAGGCGGGGAGCTGTTTTTT.

The chain combines TRBV5-1 with TRBJ1-2; TRBD1 matches 9 bases. CDR3 length: 14 amino acids. Trimming removed 3 bases from V and 2 bases from J; junction bases left unmatched: 2. Per germline, CDR1 SGHRS and CDR2 YFSETQ. Here the CDR3 reads CASSSGQGNYGYTF. The CDR3 coding sequence is TGCGCCAGCAGCTCGGGACAGGGAAACTATGGCTACACCTTC.

The chain recombines TRBV9 with TRBJ1-1; D might be TRBD1 (5 bases). CDR3 size: 15 residues. V was shortened by 4 bases and J by 4 bases, with 17 bases between the two germline ends. Germline loops: CDR1 SGDLS, CDR2 YYNGEE. CDR3 loop: CASSLTSLGGTEAFF. CDR3 DNA sequence: TGTGCCAGCAGCCTCACCTCCTTGGGGGGCACTGAAGCTTTCTTT.

V is TRBV2 and J is TRBJ1-5, with D perhaps TRBD1 (5 bases). This CDR3 is 14 amino acids long. Trimming took off 6 bases at V and 2 bases at J, with 11 bases between the two ends. CDR1 and CDR2 (germline): SNHLY, FYNNEI. CDR3 amino acids: CASSRGQRNQPQHF. In nucleotides, the CDR3 is TGTGCCAGCAGCCGAGGACAACGCAATCAGCCCCAGCATTTT.

This chain uses TRBV28 with TRBJ1-2; no definite D call. Germline V gene sequence: CDR1 MDHEN, CDR2 SYDVKM. Trimming pared 5 bases from V and 4 bases from J, leaving 11 bases between. This CDR3 comprises 13 residues. The CDR3 loop is CASSADNLYGYTF. The CDR3 coding sequence is TGTGCCAGCAGTGCCGACAACCTCTATGGCTACACCTTC.

The rearrangement uses TRBV30 and TRBJ2-1, with TRBD2 as a possible D gene (6 bases). Germline V gene sequence: CDR1 GTSNPN, CDR2 SVGIG (reference sequence). There are 15 residues in the CDR3. V was pared by 8 bases and J by 0 bases, with 17 bases between. DNA of the CDR3: TGTGCCGGGGGATCGGCGCGGGGCTCCTACAATGAGCAGTTCTTC. Translated, it gives CAGGSARGSYNEQFF.

This clone has only a few counts. The chain joins TRBV7-6 to TRBJ2-2; 14 positions match TRBD2. The CDR3 spans 17 residues. V was pared by 1 base and J by 5 bases, with 3 bases of the junction left unmatched. Germline V CDR1 and CDR2: SGHVS, FNYEAQ. The CDR3 coding sequence is TGTGCCAGCAGCTTAGATGGGACTAGCGGGGGTACCGGGGAGCTGTTTTTT. Protein sequence: CASSLDGTSGGTGELFF.

This clone was recorded only once. J is TRBJ2-7 and V is TRBV9; 10 bases align to TRBD1. Germline assignment: CDR1 SGDLS and CDR2 YYNGEE. J was trimmed by 5 bases and V by 4 bases; bases with no gene match: 6. The CDR3 length is 14 residues. Here the CDR3 reads CASSIRDRGDEQYF. CDR3 sequence (DNA): TGTGCCAGCAGCATCCGGGACAGGGGCGACGAGCAGTACTTC. Full variable domain (rest looked up from reference TRBV9 and TRBJ2-7): DSGVTQTPKHLITATGQRVTLRCSPRSGDLSVYWYQQSLDQGLQFLIQYYNGEERAKGNILERFSAQQFPDLHSELNLSSLELGDSALYFCASSIRDRGDEQYFGPGTRLTVT.

The chain carries TRBV7-6 and TRBJ2-1; TRBD1 agrees at 11 bases. Germline V CDR1 and CDR2: SGHVS, FNYEAQ. The length of the CDR3 is 16 residues. V was pared by 4 bases and J by 6 bases, with 8 bases of the junction left unmatched. CDR3: CASSSRAGQGGNEQFF. CDR3 DNA: TGTGCCAGCAGCTCTAGGGCGGGACAGGGGGGCAATGAGCAGTTCTTC.

The CDR3 nucleotides read TGTGCCAGCAGTGACCCTAAAAACATTCAGTACTTC. It yields the protein CASSDPKNIQYF. The genes are TRBV6-1 and TRBJ2-4; D is unclear. V shed 3 bases and J shed 4 bases, with 4 bases lying between them. This CDR3 region has 12 residues. Germline V gene data show CDR1 as MNHNS and CDR2 as SASEGT.

The rearrangement links TRBV2 to TRBJ1-1; D might be TRBD1 (5 bases). CDR3 length: 12 residues. Germline V lookup: CDR1 SNHLY, CDR2 FYNNEI. Trimming stripped 9 bases from V and 4 bases from J, with 12 bases between. The CDR3 protein is CARSPGFTEAFF. The CDR3 coding sequence is TGTGCCAGAAGCCCAGGGTTCACTGAAGCTTTCTTT.

V gene TRBV28 combines with J gene TRBJ2-7; 9 nucleotides agree with TRBD1. The CDR3 has 15 residues. Germline CDR1 is MDHEN and CDR2 is SYDVKM. J gave up 5 bases and V 5 bases, and 10 bases lay outside the gene matches. This CDR3 is CASSPPGQGIHEQYF. The CDR3 DNA reads TGTGCCAGCAGTCCACCGGGACAGGGTATTCACGAGCAGTACTTC.

This chain links TRBV10-3 with TRBJ2-7, with D unresolved. V lost 6 bases to trimming and J lost 4 bases, with 13 bases between them. CDR1 is ENHRY and CDR2 is SYGVKD in the germline V gene. This CDR3 contains 13 residues. The DNA of the CDR3 is TGTGCCATCAGCGATTACAGTTCTTACGAGCAGTACTTC. Encoded protein: CAISDYSSYEQYF.

This clone was observed a few times. The rearrangement links TRBV4-1 to TRBJ1-4; D ambiguous. The germline gives CDR1 MGHRA, CDR2 YSYEKL. Trimming stripped 0 bases from V and 7 bases from J, with 6 bases between. The CDR3 sequence is 13 residues long. The CDR3 nucleotides are TGCGCCAGCAGCCAAGAATCCCTTGAAAAACTGTTTTTT. This translates into CASSQESLEKLFF.

The chain carries TRBV28 and TRBJ2-7; no firm D call. Trimming took off 1 base at V and 3 bases at J, with 13 bases between the two ends. CDR1 is MDHEN and CDR2 is SYDVKM in the germline V gene. CDR3 length: 15 amino acids. DNA for the CDR3: TGTGCCAGCAGTTTATTTGTCCACACGGGCTACGAGCAGTACTTC. Translated: CASSLFVHTGYEQYF. The full variable domain, with the rest looked up from reference TRBV28 and TRBJ2-7, is DVKVTQSSRYLVKRTGEKVFLECVQDMDHENMFWYRQDPGLGLRLIYFSYDVKMKEKGDIPEGYSVSREKKERFSLILESASTNQTSMYLCASSLFVHTGYEQYFGPGTRLTVT.

The CDR3 nucleotides read TGTGCCAGCTCACAAGGACAGGCGGGACAGCCCCAGCATTTT. Its translation: CASSQGQAGQPQHF. The rearrangement links TRBV18 to TRBJ1-5, with 7 bases identical to TRBD1. This CDR3 has 14 residues. CDR1 is KGHSH and CDR2 is LQKENI in the germline V gene. Trimming removed 4 bases from V and 7 bases from J; junction bases left unmatched: 7.

This chain connects TRBV4-1 to TRBJ1-5; 10 nucleotides align to TRBD1. This CDR3 comprises 14 residues. The germline V gene encodes CDR1 MGHRA and CDR2 YSYEKL. V shed 3 bases, J shed 4 bases, and the junction held 0 bases outside the gene matches. CDR3 DNA sequence: TGCGCCAGCAGCCAGGGACAGGGGAATCAGCCCCAGCATTTT. It encodes CASSQGQGNQPQHF.

The V and J genes are TRBV7-8 and TRBJ1-5; D call uncertain. Germline V gene lookup returns CDR1 SGHVS and CDR2 FQNEAQ. The CDR3 is 14 residues long. Trimming removed 1 base from V and 5 bases from J, with 9 bases in between. The CDR3 region has the DNA TGTGCCAGCAGCTTAGAACAGTTAGATCAGCCCCAGCATTTT. Its protein is CASSLEQLDQPQHF. The full variable domain, rest sourced from reference TRBV7-8 and TRBJ1-5, is GAGVSQSPRYKVAKRGQDVALRCDPISGHVSLFWYQQALGQGPEFLTYFQNEAQLDKSGLPSDRFFAERPEGSVSTLKIQRTQQEDSAVYLCASSLEQLDQPQHFGDGTRLSIL.